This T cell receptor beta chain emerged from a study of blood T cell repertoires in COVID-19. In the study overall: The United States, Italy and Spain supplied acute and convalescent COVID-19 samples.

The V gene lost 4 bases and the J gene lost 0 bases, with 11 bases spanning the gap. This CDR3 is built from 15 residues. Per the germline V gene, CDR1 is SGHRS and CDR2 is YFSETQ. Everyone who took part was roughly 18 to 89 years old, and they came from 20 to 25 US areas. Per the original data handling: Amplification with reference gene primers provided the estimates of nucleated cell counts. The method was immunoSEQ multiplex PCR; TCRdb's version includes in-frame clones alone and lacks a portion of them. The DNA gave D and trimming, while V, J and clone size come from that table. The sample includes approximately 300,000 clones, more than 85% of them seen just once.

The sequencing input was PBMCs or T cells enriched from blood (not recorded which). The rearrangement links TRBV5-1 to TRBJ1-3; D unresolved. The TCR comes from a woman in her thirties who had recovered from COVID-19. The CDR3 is CASSASMSSGNTIYF. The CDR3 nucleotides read TGCGCCAGCAGCGCCTCTATGAGCTCTGGAAACACCATATATTTT.